This TCR beta chain emerged from a study of T cell repertoires in cytomegalovirus infection (dated by TCRdb to between 2017 and 2020). The study in broad terms: Recently identified HLA-C-restricted CMV epitopes, whose presentation resists viral immunomodulation, were targeted by peptide stimulations together with well-studied HLA-B-restricted epitopes. Because public TCR beta signatures pointed to carriage of CMV infection together with the matching HLA type, the HLA type of each donor mattered for the analysis. Points the paper makes about the study in general: Cumulative frequency of public TCR beta family members discriminated carriers of CMV infection plus the relevant HLA type in this cohort and an independent roughly 330-donor cohort. The ex vivo response was dominated by HLA-C-restricted CMV-specific TCR beta clonotypes, which also provided the single most frequent clonotype in two of eight donors.

V is cut back by 0 bases and J by 2 bases, with 1 base in the junction unmatched. The CDR3 measures 15 amino acids from cysteine to phenylalanine. Only the CDR3 part of the read is kept: 45 bases, read in frame from the first base. Via the germline V gene (reference sequence), CDR1 is MNHNY and CDR2 SVGAGI. This clonotype was detected a few times. No cognate antigen has been identified for it. The sample holds no much larger clone one base away, and base qualities are not on file. The treatment or condition label here, explained by the study, means: in vitro stimulation with specific CMV peptide epitopes to enrich CMV-specific T cells. Sequencing was carried out with an Illumina HiSeq 1500. TCRdb cleaned the public reads at Q25 with fastp, built clones with MiXCR and kept in-frame beta chains. Records with the same CDR3 protein are collapsed into one entry carrying the most frequent genes and DNA. The sample profile shows about 920,000 distinct CDR3 sequences; less than 40% of them were found once. The ten biggest clones cover around 15% of the sample.

This receptor was taken from a human donor in good health (CMV status not recorded). Some clones in this sample may be carry-over from other donors' samples. The chain is made from TRBV6-6 and TRBJ2-1, with 7 bases matching TRBD1. Sequenced here: cultured CD8+ T cells from PBMCs, sampled from culture after CMV antigen stimulation. This receptor carries the CDR3 CASSYSTGTYNEQFF. The sequenced DNA is TGTGCCAGCAGTTACTCGACAGGGACCTACAATGAGCAGTTCTTC.